This T cell receptor beta chain comes out of a study of blood T cells in healthy people across ages. About the study: Template switching picked up about one barcoded beta molecule for each two T cells. Notes on the study in general: Donor CMV infection status was unknown, possibly confounding age-related changes in expanded clonotypes.

The germline CDR1 and CDR2 sequences are MNHEY and SVGAGI. V was pared by 1 base and J by 7 bases, with 10 bases between. CDR3 size: 13 residues. This clonotype came up a few times. What it binds is unknown. A second PCR of 7 to 11 cycles used a sample-barcoded 5' primer and a J-beta primer mix. MiXCR was run by TCRdb on the 5' RACE reads, yielding one entry per CDR3 protein. The sample includes 760,000 or so distinct CDR3 sequences, 25% of them seen just once. The same sample was also used in a study of T cells of mothers and their children. That source adds: At a rate of around 1.6 ug per 15 ul, cDNA synthesis received all of the extracted RNA. Second-PCR primer M1S introduced sample barcodes and 2-4 random nucleotides.

The sample comprised blood. The V gene is TRBV6-5, the J gene TRBJ1-2; possible D gene TRBD1, 5 bases. The sequence came from a boy between 10 and 17 years old in good health. The CDR3: CASSYFRDSGYTF. CDR3 sequence (DNA): TGTGCCAGCAGTTACTTCAGGGACTCTGGCTACACCTTC.